The clone carrying this T cell receptor (beta chain) was recorded at least ten times. TCRdb used MiXCR to reprocess the reads, holding one entry per CDR3 protein. The sample includes some 18,000 distinct CDR3 sequences, about 9.4% of them seen just once. These data originate in a study of type 1 regulatory T cells. Study summary: An in vitro protocol generated T-allo10, a Tr1-enriched, alloantigen-specific CD4 T cell product.

Deletions cut 1 base from V and 5 bases from J, with 8 bases between. This CDR3 region has 13 residues. From germline, CDR1 is SGHRS and CDR2 YFSETQ. The sample taken for sequencing was CD4+ T cells, either the whole sample or a sorted fraction (not recorded which). The rearrangement joins TRBV5-1 to TRBJ2-3; D tentatively reads TRBD1 or TRBD2 (5 bases each). The sequence came from a human donor in good health. CDR3: CASSLTGGDTQYF. CDR3 coding DNA: TGCGCCAGCAGCTTGACAGGAGGAGATACGCAGTATTTT.